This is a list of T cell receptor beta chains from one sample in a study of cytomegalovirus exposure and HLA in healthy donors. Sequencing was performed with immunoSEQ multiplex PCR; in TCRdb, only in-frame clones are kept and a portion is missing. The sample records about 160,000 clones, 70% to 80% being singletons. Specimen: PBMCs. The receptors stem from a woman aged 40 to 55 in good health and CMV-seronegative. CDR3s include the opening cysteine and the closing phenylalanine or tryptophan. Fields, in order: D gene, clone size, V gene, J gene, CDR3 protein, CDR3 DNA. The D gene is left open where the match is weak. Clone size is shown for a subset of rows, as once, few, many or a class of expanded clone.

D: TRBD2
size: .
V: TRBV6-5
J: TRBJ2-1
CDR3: CASRREGGYNEQFF
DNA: TGTGCCAGCAGACGGGAGGGCGGTTACAATGAGCAGTTCTTC

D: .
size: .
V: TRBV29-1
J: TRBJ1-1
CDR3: CSVYSNTEAFF
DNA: TGCAGCGTGTACTCGAACACTGAAGCTTTCTTT

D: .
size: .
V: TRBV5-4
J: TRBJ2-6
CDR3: CASSLAFATPGANVLTF
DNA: TGTGCCAGCAGCTTGGCGTTTGCAACACCCGGGGCCAACGTCCTGACTTTC

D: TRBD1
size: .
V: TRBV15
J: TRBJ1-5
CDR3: CATSRGQGVMSNQPQHF
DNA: TGTGCCACCAGCAGGGGACAGGGGGTGATGAGCAATCAGCCCCAGCATTTT

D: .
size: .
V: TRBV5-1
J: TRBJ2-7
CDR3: CASSLAPGNEQYF
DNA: TGCGCCAGCAGCTTGGCCCCAGGCAACGAGCAGTACTTC

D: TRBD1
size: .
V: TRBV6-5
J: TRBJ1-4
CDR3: CASRALQGVNEKLFF
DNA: TGTGCCAGCAGGGCCCTACAGGGGGTAAATGAAAAACTGTTTTTT

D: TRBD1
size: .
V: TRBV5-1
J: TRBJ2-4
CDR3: CASSLGQGAQNIQYF
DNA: TGCGCCAGCAGCTTGGGCCAGGGGGCGCAAAACATTCAGTACTTC

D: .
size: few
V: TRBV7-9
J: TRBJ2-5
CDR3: CASSFGGPPETQYF
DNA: TGTGCCAGCAGCTTCGGGGGGCCACCCGAGACCCAGTACTTC

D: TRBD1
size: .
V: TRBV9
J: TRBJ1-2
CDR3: CASSVVPLGQGAWGYTF
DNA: TGTGCCAGCAGCGTAGTTCCCCTGGGGCAGGGGGCTTGGGGCTACACCTTC

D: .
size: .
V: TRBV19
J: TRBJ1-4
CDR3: CASSIQGGYEKLFF
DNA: TGTGCCAGTAGTATTCAAGGGGGTTATGAAAAACTGTTTTTT

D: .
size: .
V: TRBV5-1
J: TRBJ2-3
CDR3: CASNRGLDTDTQYF
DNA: TGCGCCAGCAACAGGGGACTGGACACAGATACGCAGTATTTT

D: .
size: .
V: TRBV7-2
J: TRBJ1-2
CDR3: CASSPGRLRVVSGGYTF
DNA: TGTGCCAGCAGCCCCGGGAGGCTTCGGGTGGTTTCGGGAGGCTACACCTTC

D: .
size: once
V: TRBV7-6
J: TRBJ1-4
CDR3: CASSLAPPGVNEKLFF
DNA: TGTGCCAGCAGCTTAGCCCCGCCAGGGGTAAATGAAAAACTGTTTTTT

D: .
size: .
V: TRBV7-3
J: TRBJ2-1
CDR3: CASSPESPGIAPNEQFF
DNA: TGTGCCAGCAGCCCCGAATCCCCGGGGATAGCTCCCAATGAGCAGTTCTTC

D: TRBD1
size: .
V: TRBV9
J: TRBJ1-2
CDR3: CASSRQGARGYTF
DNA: TGTGCCAGCAGCCGACAGGGGGCGCGGGGCTACACCTTC

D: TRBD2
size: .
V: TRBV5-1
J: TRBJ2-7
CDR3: CASSSTLAGGSYEQYF
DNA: TGCGCCAGCAGCTCCACCTTAGCGGGAGGGTCCTACGAGCAGTACTTC